These 25 T cell receptor beta chains originate from one sample sequenced in a study of shared clonotypes between healthy human individuals. Measured with immunoSEQ multiplex PCR; TCRdb has only the in-frame clones, and not every one. The sample holds 470,000 or so clones, 81% seen once. Sequenced: PBMCs. Receptor source: a woman aged 35 to 49 in good health. Some clones in this sample may be carry-over from other donors' samples.

The rearrangement joins TRBV13 to TRBJ2-3; D unclear. Trimming stripped 4 bases from V and 0 bases from J, with 8 bases between. This CDR3 is 14 amino acids long. Germline values: CDR1 PRHDT, CDR2 FYEKMQ (reference sequence). The DNA for the CDR3 is TGTGCCAGCAGCTCCCGGGCTAGCACAGATACGCAGTATTTT. This translates into CASSSRASTDTQYF.

As concerns this clone: This is likely an artifact of a read error, given a far larger clone one base away. The chain links TRBV19 to TRBJ1-2; D remains unclear. The CDR3 has 14 amino acids. In germline, CDR1 is LNHDA, CDR2 SQIVND (reference sequence). The CDR3 DNA is TGTGCCAGTAGCCACGACCCCCTCTACTATAGCTACACCTTC. Its translation is CASSHDPLYYSYTF.

This sequence joins TRBV10-3 and TRBJ2-1, with 9 bases lining up with TRBD2. Germline V gene data show CDR1 as ENHRY and CDR2 as SYGVKD. Germline trimming cut 9 bases from V and 7 bases from J; bases unmatched to any gene: 10. The CDR3 consists of 14 residues. In DNA form, the CDR3 reads TGTGCCATATCCTTTGCGGGAGGGATTAATGAGCAGTTCTTC. Residues: CAISFAGGINEQFF.

This chain connects TRBV15 to TRBJ2-1, with 7 bases fitting TRBD2. The CDR3 sequence is 17 residues long. Germline CDR1 reads LNHNV; CDR2 reads YYDKDF (reference sequence). Unmatched junction bases numbered 11, after V lost 6 bases and J lost 0 bases. The CDR3 bases are TGTGCCACCAGAGGCCGGGCGGGAGAGGGCTCCTACAATGAGCAGTTCTTC. Its translation: CATRGRAGEGSYNEQFF.

V gene TRBV18 combines with J gene TRBJ2-7; 9 bases match TRBD2. V lost 6 bases and J lost 6; bases outside the gene matches: 9. This CDR3 is built from 14 residues. CDR1 is KGHSH, CDR2 LQKENI, per germline. CDR3: CASSVAGVDGEQYF. The CDR3, as DNA: TGTGCCAGCTCTGTAGCGGGAGTTGACGGCGAGCAGTACTTC.

As regards this clone: One base away lies a much larger clone, so this may be a sequencing read error. The chain uses TRBV5-1 and TRBJ2-2, with 7 bases lining up with TRBD1. The CDR3 length is 18 residues. From germline, CDR1 is SGHRS and CDR2 YFSETQ. The CDR3 coding sequence is TGCGCCAGCAGCTGGTTAGGTCAGGGGGTAGCGAACACCGGGAAGCTGTTTTTT. Translating it yields CASSWLGQGVANTGKLFF.

The chain joins TRBV2 to TRBJ2-5, with unresolved D. This CDR3 is built from 11 residues. The V end was cut by 6 bases, the J end by 7 bases, with 9 bases between. Germline loops: CDR1 SNHLY, CDR2 FYNNEI. The CDR3 spells CASRDAGTQYF. CDR3 in DNA: TGTGCCAGCAGGGACGCAGGGACCCAGTACTTC. The full variable domain, completed using reference TRBV2 and TRBJ2-5, is EPEVTQTPSHQVTQMGQEVILRCVPISNHLYFYWYRQILGQKVEFLVSFYNNEISEKSEIFDDQFSVERPDGSNFTLKIRSTKLEDSAMYFCASRDAGTQYFGPGTRLLVL.

On this clone itself: Since a far larger clone is one base different, this is likely a read error. This sample also contains other DNA sequences that code for the same CDR3. The chain carries TRBV6-1 and TRBJ1-2; no firm D call. From germline, CDR1 is MNHNS and CDR2 SASEGT. The CDR3 runs 12 residues. The CDR3, as DNA: TGCGCCAGCAGTGCCAGGATGGGTGGCTACACCTTC. Protein product: CASSARMGGYTF.

The gene calls are TRBV5-1 and TRBJ2-1, with TRBD2 identical over 10 bases. V lost 3 bases to trimming and J lost 8 bases; unmatched junction nucleotides: 8. Germline V lookup: CDR1 SGHRS, CDR2 YFSETQ. The CDR3 is 15 residues long. Here the CDR3 DNA reads TGCGCCAGCAGCTCAGCCCTAGCGGGAGCATATGAGCAGTTCTTC. Translation gives CASSSALAGAYEQFF.

The CDR3: CASRGTEINTGELFF. The DNA for the CDR3 is TGTGCCAGCAGGGGGACTGAGATAAACACCGGGGAGCTGTTTTTT. The genes are TRBV9 and TRBJ2-2, with D possibly being TRBD2 (6 bases). Trimming removed 5 bases from V and 2 bases from J, with 13 bases in between. The CDR3 has 15 amino acids. From germline, CDR1 is SGDLS and CDR2 YYNGEE.

V and J are TRBV19 and TRBJ1-3; D is perhaps TRBD1 (6 bases). The germline gives CDR1 LNHDA, CDR2 SQIVND (reference sequence). This CDR3 has 14 amino acids. The ends were cut back, 7 bases at V and 0 bases at J, with 10 bases in the middle. The CDR3 is CASKTGDSGNTIYF. CDR3 coding DNA: TGTGCCAGTAAGACAGGTGACTCTGGAAACACCATATATTTT.

With respect to this clone: A far larger clone is one base from this, pointing to a likely read error. The chain carries TRBV28 and TRBJ1-4; weak D call: TRBD1 (6 bases). CDR3 length: 13 residues. The germline gives CDR1 MDHEN, CDR2 SYDVKM. This CDR3 is CGSGQPSNEKLFF. For the CDR3, the DNA is TGTGGCAGTGGACAGCCCTCTAATGAAAAACTGTTTTTT. The full variable domain, its missing parts supplied by reference TRBV28 and TRBJ1-4, is DVKVTQSSRYLVKRTGEKVFLECVQDMDHENMFWYRQDPGLGLRLIYFSYDVKMKEKGDIPEGYSVSREKKERFSLILESASTNQTSMYLCGSGQPSNEKLFFGSGTQLSVL.

On this clone: This likely stems from a read error, as it lies one base from a far larger clone. The V and J genes are TRBV6-5 and TRBJ1-2; D is undetermined. Trimming removed 6 bases from V and 2 bases from J, with 13 bases in between. The CDR3 is made up of 14 amino acids. Germline V gene data show CDR1 as MNHEY and CDR2 as SVGAGI. The CDR3 nucleotides read TGTGCCAGCAGCCTTGGGCTGCGCAACTATGGCTACACCTTC. Its protein is CASSLGLRNYGYTF.

This sequence joins TRBV5-6 and TRBJ2-3; no clear D. This CDR3 spans 14 amino acids. Per germline, CDR1 SGHDT and CDR2 YYEEEE. Trimming cost V 3 bases and J 2 bases, with 10 bases left between them. The DNA of the CDR3 is TGTGCCAGCAGCTCCTCCCCTAACACAGATACGCAGTATTTT. This translates into CASSSSPNTDTQYF.

This chain uses TRBV10-1 with TRBJ2-2, with 8 positions matching TRBD2. The V gene end was trimmed by 6 bases and the J gene end by 5 bases; junction bases not matched to a gene: 5. The germline CDR1 and CDR2 sequences are WNHNN and SYGVQD (reference sequence). CDR3 length: 14 residues. The CDR3 reads CASRVLAETGELFF. In DNA form, the CDR3 reads TGCGCCAGCAGAGTACTAGCGGAAACCGGGGAGCTGTTTTTT.

In the case of this clone: Given a far larger clone just one base away, this is likely a sequencing read error. The V and J genes are TRBV7-2 and TRBJ2-4; D is unclear. The V and J ends lost 8 bases and 3 bases respectively, with 11 bases between them. The CDR3 extends over 13 amino acids. Germline V CDR1 and CDR2: SGHTA, FQGNSA. The CDR3 DNA is TGTGCCAGCCGATCCATGGACAAAAACATTCAGTACTTC. This sequence encodes CASRSMDKNIQYF.

Comment on this clone: At one of its ends the junction is not consistent with the germline gene, which may arise from a read error. J is TRBJ2-7 and V is TRBV5-1; D gene ambiguous. Germline loops: CDR1 SGHRS, CDR2 YFSETQ. The CDR3 is made up of 13 amino acids. The CDR3 spells CASSLASLDEQYF. The CDR3 DNA reads TGCGCCAGCAGTTTGGCCTCTTTGGACGAGCAGTACTTC.

The chain is built from TRBV19 and TRBJ2-3, with 8 bases fitting TRBD2. The germline V gene encodes CDR1 LNHDA and CDR2 SQIVND (reference sequence). J gave up 2 bases and V 6 bases, and 7 bases lay outside the gene matches. The length of the CDR3 is 15 residues. The CDR3 reads CASRTLAGPTDTQYF. CDR3 in DNA: TGTGCCAGTAGGACCTTAGCGGGACCCACAGATACGCAGTATTTT.

A word on this clone: This likely reflects a read error, since a far larger clone is one base away. The gene calls are TRBV6-1 and TRBJ1-1, with D tentatively TRBD1 (5 bases). The CDR3 sequence is 13 residues long. Germline V CDR1 and CDR2: MNHNS, SASEGT. CDR3 coding DNA: TGTGCCGGCAGTGTTGAGGGACACACTGAAGCTTTCTTT. This gives the protein CAGSVEGHTEAFF.

This clone was seen just once. The chain joins TRBV18 to TRBJ2-3; 13 nucleotides line up with TRBD2. V was pared by 3 bases and J by 5 bases, with 2 bases of the junction left unmatched. The CDR3 length is 15 residues. Germline assignment: CDR1 KGHSH and CDR2 LQKENI. CDR3 nucleotide sequence: TGTGCCAGCTCACCGAGGACTAGCGGGAGAGATACGCAGTATTTT. Amino acid sequence: CASSPRTSGRDTQYF. Using reference TRBV18 and TRBJ2-3 for the parts outside the CDR3, the full variable domain is NAGVMQNPRHLVRRRGQEARLRCSPMKGHSHVYWYRQLPEEGLKFMVYLQKENIIDESGMPKERFSAEFPKEGPSILRIQQVVRGDSAAYFCASSPRTSGRDTQYFGPGTRLTVL.

The V call is TRBV5-1, the J call TRBJ2-5; D not certain. Germline V CDR1 and CDR2: SGHRS, YFSETQ. V was shortened by 1 base and J by 0 bases, with 1 base between the two germline ends. The CDR3 is 12 amino acids. The CDR3 loop reads CASSLNQETQYF. The CDR3 DNA reads as TGCGCCAGCAGCTTGAACCAAGAGACCCAGTACTTC. Full variable domain (outside the CDR3, taken from reference TRBV5-1 and TRBJ2-5): KAGVTQTPRYLIKTRGQQVTLSCSPISGHRSVSWYQQTPGQGLQFLFEYFSETQRNKGNFPGRFSGRQFSNSRSEMNVSTLELGDSALYLCASSLNQETQYFGPGTRLLVL.

This clone was detected once. This sequence joins TRBV25-1 and TRBJ1-2; D is undetermined. Trimming cost V 6 bases and J 3 bases, with 11 bases left between them. Looked up from germline, CDR1 is MGHDK and CDR2 is SYGVNS. The CDR3 spans 13 residues. The DNA for the CDR3 is TGTGCCAGCAGAGGTTGGTTTCACTATGGCTACACCTTC. It translates to CASRGWFHYGYTF.

In regard to this clone: A far more abundant clone sits one base away, making this likely a read error. Other nucleotide sequences in the sample specify the same CDR3. This chain joins TRBV4-1 and TRBJ1-5; no clear D gene. This CDR3 has 15 residues. Germline assignment: CDR1 MGHRA and CDR2 YSYEKL. DNA for the CDR3: TGCGCCAGCACCCGAACCGGGGTTCTGGGTCAGCCACAGCATTTT. Translated: CASTRTGVLGQPQHF.

As to this clone: A far larger clone is only one base removed, so a read error is likely. J is TRBJ1-6 and V is TRBV30; 9 bases line up with TRBD1. Looked up from germline, CDR1 is GTSNPN and CDR2 is SVGIG (reference sequence). The CDR3 runs 13 residues. The CDR3 reads CAWSEDRGSPPHF. The CDR3 DNA is TGTGCCTGGAGTGAGGACAGGGGTTCACCCCCCCACTTT.

Worth noting for this clone: Given a far larger clone just one base away, this is likely a sequencing read error. The chain combines TRBV4-3 with TRBJ1-5; the D is unclear. Looked up from germline, CDR1 is LGHNA and CDR2 is YSLEER. The CDR3 length is 13 residues. CDR3 DNA sequence: TGCGACAGCAGCCAAGATCGGGAACAGCCCCAGCATTTT. Its protein is CDSSQDREQPQHF.